This T cell receptor (beta chain) was retrieved from a study of T cells in Graves' hyperthyroidism and ophthalmopathy. V lost 5 bases, J lost 2 bases, and 8 bases lay in between. The CDR3 extends over 13 amino acids. Germline values: CDR1 MNHNS, CDR2 SASEGT. Amplified TCR beta CDR3 regions derived from RNA transcripts. TCR CDR3 regions were first amplified by RT-PCR with HTBI primers. TCRdb fed the multiplex PCR reads into MiXCR, producing one record per CDR3 protein. The sample shows about 210,000 distinct CDR3 sequences, roughly 17% of them seen only once. Patients were excluded for uncontrolled infection, other autoimmune disease, pregnancy or lactation.

Sequencing was carried out using blood. J is TRBJ2-3 and V is TRBV6-1; D remains unclear. The clonotype comes from a man aged 50 to 59 with Graves' hyperthyroidism. The CDR3, as DNA: TGTGCCAGCAGTCCGACACCCACAGATACGCAGTATTTT. This encodes CASSPTPTDTQYF.